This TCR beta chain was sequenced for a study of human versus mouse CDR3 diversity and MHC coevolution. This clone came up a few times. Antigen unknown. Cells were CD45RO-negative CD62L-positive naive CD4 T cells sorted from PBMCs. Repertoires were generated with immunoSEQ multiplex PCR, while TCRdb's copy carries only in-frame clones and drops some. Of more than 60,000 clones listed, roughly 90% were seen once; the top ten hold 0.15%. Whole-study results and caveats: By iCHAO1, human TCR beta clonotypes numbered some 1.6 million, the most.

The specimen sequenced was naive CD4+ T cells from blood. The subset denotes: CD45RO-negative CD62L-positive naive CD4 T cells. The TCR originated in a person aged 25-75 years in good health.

The CDR3: CASSSGGTIYF. The DNA of the CDR3 is TGTGCCAGCAGCTCCGGGGGCACCATATATTTT. The V gene is TRBV14, the J gene TRBJ1-3, with TRBD1 as a possible D gene (5 bases). V lost 5 bases and J lost 9, with 8 bases in between. Germline lookup yields CDR1 SGHDN and CDR2 FVKESK. The CDR3 consists of 11 residues.